The 21 T cell receptor beta chains given below trace back to one sample, sequenced in a study of shared clonotypes between healthy human individuals. Measured with immunoSEQ multiplex PCR; TCRdb has only the in-frame clones, and not every one. The sample lists over a million clones, 75% to 80% occurring once. The specimen sequenced was memory CD4+ T cells from PBMCs. As to subset: CD45RA-negative fraction. Receptor source: a man aged 18-30 years in good health. Some clones in this sample may be carry-over from other donors' samples.

The J gene is TRBJ1-3, the V gene TRBV30; the match to TRBD1 covers 8 bases. With V trimmed by 5 bases and J by 0 bases, 9 bases remained unmatched. Germline values: CDR1 GTSNPN, CDR2 SVGIG (reference sequence). The CDR3 has 16 residues. The chain's CDR3 is CAWGSPTGGSGNTIYF. In nucleotides, the CDR3 is TGTGCCTGGGGGTCTCCCACAGGGGGCTCTGGAAACACCATATATTTT. The variable domain in full, with the rest retrieved from reference TRBV30 and TRBJ1-3, is SQTIHQWPATLVQPVGSPLSLECTVEGTSNPNLYWYRQAAGRGLQLLFYSVGIGQISSEVPQNLSASRPQDRQFILSSKKLLLSDSGFYLCAWGSPTGGSGNTIYFGEGSWLTVV.

This clone was found once. The V gene is TRBV5-6, the J gene TRBJ2-1; 9 bases fit TRBD1. V was clipped by 4 bases and J by 9 bases; unmatched bases: 11. CDR3 length: 15 amino acids. The germline gives CDR1 SGHDT, CDR2 YYEEEE. The CDR3 protein is CASSPGDRVSLEQFF. The CDR3 nucleotides read TGTGCCAGCAGCCCTGGGGACAGGGTTTCGCTTGAGCAGTTCTTC.

With regard to this clone: Just one base apart from a much larger clone, this may be a read error. This specimen includes other DNA sequences encoding the same CDR3. This sequence joins TRBV29-1 and TRBJ2-1, with D possibly TRBD2 on 6 matching bases. Germline V gives CDR1 SQVTM, CDR2 ANQGSEA. The CDR3 loop spans 15 amino acids. The CDR3 is CSVVLAAHSYNEQFF. In nucleotides, the CDR3 is TGCAGCGTTGTGTTAGCGGCACACTCCTATAATGAGCAGTTCTTC.

This CDR3 reads CASNLQGAMNTEAFF. The CDR3 region has the DNA TGTGCCAGCAACCTACAGGGGGCAATGAACACTGAAGCTTTCTTT. The chain couples TRBV27 to TRBJ1-1, with TRBD1 matching over 9 bases. CDR3 size: 15 residues. J was trimmed by 0 bases and V by 7 bases; bases with no gene match: 6. CDR1 and CDR2 from the germline V gene are MNHEY and SMNVEV (reference sequence).

CDR3 DNA: TGTGCCAGCAGTTTGGCAGGGGGCGCGTATGGCTACACCTTC. Protein: CASSLAGGAYGYTF. This chain links TRBV28 with TRBJ1-2; 8 bases are a match to TRBD1. The V segment lost 3 bases and the J segment 5 bases; nucleotides outside the gene matches: 5. This CDR3 comprises 14 residues. Per germline, CDR1 MDHEN and CDR2 SYDVKM.

This clone was seen once. V and J are TRBV7-9 and TRBJ2-5; weak D call: TRBD2 (6 bases). The V gene's germline CDR1 is SEHNR and CDR2 FQNEAQ (reference sequence). The CDR3 has 15 amino acids. V lost 1 base and J lost 5, with 14 bases in between. CDR3 protein: CASSLGTPGAETQYF. As DNA, the CDR3 is TGTGCCAGCAGCTTAGGGACACCGGGAGCGGAGACCCAGTACTTC.

Details on this clone: It is likely a read error: a sequence one base away is far more abundant. Other nucleotide sequences in the sample specify the same CDR3. CDR3 loop: CASSEHQEGTEAFF. The CDR3 DNA is TGTGCCAGCAGTGAACATCAGGAAGGGACTGAAGCTTTCTTT. This chain joins TRBV25-1 and TRBJ1-1; no firm D call. The CDR3 totals 14 residues. The germline gives CDR1 MGHDK, CDR2 SYGVNS. V shed 2 bases and J shed 5 bases, with 12 bases lying between them.

The rearrangement links TRBV10-3 to TRBJ2-2; 9 bases are a match to TRBD1. This CDR3 spans 17 amino acids. Germline values: CDR1 ENHRY, CDR2 SYGVKD. The ends lost 4 bases at V and 1 base at J; junction bases unmatched: 7. The CDR3 DNA is TGTGCCATCAGTGGTACCGCGGGACAGGGGAACACCGGGGAGCTGTTTTTT. Protein product: CAISGTAGQGNTGELFF.

The genes are TRBV5-4 and TRBJ2-5; TRBD1 matches at 10 bases. Germline V gene lookup returns CDR1 SGHNT and CDR2 YYREEE (reference sequence). This CDR3 has 17 residues. The J segment lost 4 bases and the V segment lost 0 bases, leaving 9 bases of the junction unmatched. The CDR3 sequence is CASSLAPGQGYGETQYF. The CDR3 DNA reads TGTGCCAGCAGCTTGGCCCCGGGACAGGGGTATGGAGAGACCCAGTACTTC.

The CDR3 sequence is CASRGTGAYEQYF. The CDR3 DNA sequence: TGTGCCAGCAGGGGAACAGGGGCCTACGAGCAGTACTTC. The V and J genes are TRBV2 and TRBJ2-5; 7 nucleotides match TRBD1. The J call may be in error: the DNA end matches TRBJ2-7 better. The CDR3 runs to 13 residues. Germline V gene data show CDR1 as SNHLY and CDR2 as FYNNEI.

The rearrangement uses TRBV6-6 and TRBJ2-1; 9 bases map to TRBD2. The V segment lost 11 bases and the J segment 1 base; nucleotides outside the gene matches: 3. The CDR3 totals 13 residues. Germline CDR1 reads MNHNY; CDR2 reads SVGAGI (reference sequence). Here the CDR3 reads CAGAGGSYNEQFF. Here the CDR3 DNA reads TGTGCCGGGGCGGGAGGGTCCTACAATGAGCAGTTCTTC.

A word on this clone: Other DNA sequences in the same sample also yield this CDR3. For the CDR3, the DNA is TGTGCCAGCTCGAGGGATTCCTACGAGCAGTACTTC. It is translated as CASSRDSYEQYF. This chain links TRBV18 with TRBJ2-7; D perhaps matches TRBD2 (5 bases). The CDR3 totals 12 residues. CDR1 and CDR2 (germline): KGHSH, LQKENI. V was shortened by 6 bases and J by 1 base, with 7 bases between the two germline ends.

In this sample, this clone turned up a few times. The chain joins TRBV5-1 to TRBJ1-1, with TRBD1 matching 8 bases. The germline gives CDR1 SGHRS, CDR2 YFSETQ. V gave up 6 bases and J gave up 4 bases; unmatched junction bases: 8. The CDR3 has 14 residues. This CDR3 reads CASKWGQEGTEAFF. As DNA, the CDR3 is TGCGCCAGCAAATGGGGACAGGAGGGCACTGAAGCTTTCTTT.

This clone showed up just a few times. The chain has TRBV5-4 and TRBJ1-1; no clear D gene. The V gene's germline CDR1 is SGHNT and CDR2 YYREEE (reference sequence). Trimming stripped 5 bases from V and 5 bases from J, with 13 bases between. The CDR3 length is 13 residues. CDR3 amino acids: CASRPSGVTEAFF. CDR3 sequence (DNA): TGTGCCAGCAGGCCATCCGGGGTTACTGAAGCTTTCTTT.

The chain joins TRBV4-2 to TRBJ2-2; TRBD2 matches at 9 bases. Germline-derived CDR1 and CDR2 are LGHNA and YNFKEQ. The V and J ends lost 0 bases and 3 bases, in that order; junction bases with no gene match: 8. CDR3 length: 18 amino acids. This CDR3 reads CASSQDVASGKDTGELFF. The CDR3 nucleotides read TGTGCCAGCAGCCAAGATGTCGCTAGCGGGAAAGACACCGGGGAGCTGTTTTTT.

V usage is TRBV7-8 and J usage is TRBJ1-1, with no clear D. The V end was cut by 4 bases, the J end by 5 bases, with 14 bases between. Germline CDR1 SGHVS, CDR2 FQNEAQ. CDR3 length: 14 amino acids. The CDR3 DNA sequence: TGTGCCAGCAGCTCCCCCGGAAGGAGGACTGAAGCTTTCTTT. Translation: CASSSPGRRTEAFF.

The V and J genes are TRBV7-2 and TRBJ2-3; 7 positions match TRBD2. V trimming: 5 bases; J trimming: 1 base; junction bases outside the gene matches: 6. Germline V CDR1 and CDR2: SGHTA, FQGNSA. This CDR3 has 15 amino acids. The CDR3 coding sequence is TGTGCCAGCAGCCCGGGGGGAGTAGGCACAGATACGCAGTATTTT. Translated, it gives CASSPGGVGTDTQYF.

With regard to this clone: This probably arose from a read error, given a far larger clone one base away. The rearrangement joins TRBV2 to TRBJ1-1; D not resolved. Germline V gives CDR1 SNHLY, CDR2 FYNNEI. The CDR3 extends over 13 amino acids. CDR3 DNA sequence: TGTGCCAGCAGTGAAGGGACGGCTGCTGAAGCTCTCTTT. Amino acids: CASSEGTAAEALF.

A single count supports this clone. The genes are TRBV6-5 and TRBJ1-5; weak D call: TRBD1 (6 bases). CDR1 is MNHEY, CDR2 SVGAGI, per germline. Trimming shortened V by 6 bases and J by 2 bases, and 14 bases separated the two germline ends. This CDR3 region has 15 residues. As DNA, the CDR3 is TGTGCCAGCAGCCCAAGGGGGGCGGGCAATCAGCCCCAGCATTTT. This sequence encodes CASSPRGAGNQPQHF.

CDR3 bases: TGTGCCAGCAGCCAGGCGGGGACAGCAACTAACTATGGCTACACCTTC. This gives the protein CASSQAGTATNYGYTF. V is TRBV14 and J is TRBJ1-2; 7 nucleotides match TRBD1. V gave up 3 bases and J gave up 0 bases; unmatched junction bases: 7. This CDR3 has 16 residues. The germline V gene encodes CDR1 SGHDN and CDR2 FVKESK. Filled out from reference TRBV14 and TRBJ1-2, the complete variable domain reads EAGVTQFPSHSVIEKGQTVTLRCDPISGHDNLYWYRRVMGKEIKFLLHFVKESKQDESGMPNNRFLAERTGGTYSTLKVQPAELEDSGVYFCASSQAGTATNYGYTFGSGTRLTVV.

In its sample, this clone was seen a few times. The rearrangement joins TRBV2 to TRBJ1-1; maybe TRBD1 (5 bases). Trimming removed 7 bases at V and 11 bases at J, with 14 bases between. From germline, CDR1 is SNHLY and CDR2 FYNNEI. CDR3 length: 11 amino acids. CDR3 DNA sequence: TGTGCCAGCACGACGCGGGGGGTGGCTTTCTTT. Encoded protein: CASTTRGVAFF.